This TCR beta chain was sequenced in a study of radiotherapy plus CTLA-4 blockade in lung cancer. V shed 0 bases and J shed 3 bases, with 2 bases lying between them. CDR1 and CDR2 (germline): MGHRA, YSYEKL. This CDR3 region has 13 residues. The data were produced by immunoSEQ multiplex PCR, yet TCRdb's version contains in-frame clones alone and is incomplete. The data hold more than 100,000 clones, with 80% to 90% observed a single time. The V call is TRBV4-1, the J call TRBJ2-2; D uncertain. The TCR originated in a human donor with non-small cell lung cancer that progressed on radiotherapy plus ipilimumab. Specimen: peripheral blood, collected from a patient treated with radiotherapy plus ipilimumab. The CDR3 DNA reads as TGCGCCAGCAGCCAAGAATACACCGGGGAGCTGTTTTTT. This codes for CASSQEYTGELFF.